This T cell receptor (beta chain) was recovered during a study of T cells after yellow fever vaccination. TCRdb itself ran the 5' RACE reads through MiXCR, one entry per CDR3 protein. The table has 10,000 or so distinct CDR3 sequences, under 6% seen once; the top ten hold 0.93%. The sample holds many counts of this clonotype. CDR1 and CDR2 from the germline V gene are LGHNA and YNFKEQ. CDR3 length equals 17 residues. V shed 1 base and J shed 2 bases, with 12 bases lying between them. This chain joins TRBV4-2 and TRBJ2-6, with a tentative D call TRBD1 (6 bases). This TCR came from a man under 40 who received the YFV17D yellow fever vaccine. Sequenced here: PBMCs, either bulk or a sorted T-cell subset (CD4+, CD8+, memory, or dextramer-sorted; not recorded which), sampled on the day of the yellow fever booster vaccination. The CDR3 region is CASSQVGGGAGANVLTF. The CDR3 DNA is TGTGCCAGCAGCCAAGTGGGTGGGGGCGCTGGGGCCAACGTCCTGACTTTC.